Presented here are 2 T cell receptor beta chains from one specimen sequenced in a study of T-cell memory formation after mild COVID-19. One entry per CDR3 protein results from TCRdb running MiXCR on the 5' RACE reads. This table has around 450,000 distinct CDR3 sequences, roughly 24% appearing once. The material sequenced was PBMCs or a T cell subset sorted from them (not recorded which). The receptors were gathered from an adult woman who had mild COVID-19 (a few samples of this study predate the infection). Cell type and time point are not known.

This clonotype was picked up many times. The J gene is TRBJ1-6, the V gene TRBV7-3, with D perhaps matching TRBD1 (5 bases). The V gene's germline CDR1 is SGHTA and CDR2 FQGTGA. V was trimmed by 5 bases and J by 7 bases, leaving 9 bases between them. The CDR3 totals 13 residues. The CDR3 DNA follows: TGTGCCAGCAGCATGGGGGGGAATTCACCCCTCCACTTT. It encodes CASSMGGNSPLHF.

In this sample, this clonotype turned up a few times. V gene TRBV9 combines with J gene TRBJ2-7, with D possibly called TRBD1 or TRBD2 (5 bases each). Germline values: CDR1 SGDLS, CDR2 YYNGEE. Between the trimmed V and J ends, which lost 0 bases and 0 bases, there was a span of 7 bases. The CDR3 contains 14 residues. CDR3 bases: TGTGCCAGCAGCGTAGAGGGACGCTCCTACGAGCAGTACTTC. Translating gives CASSVEGRSYEQYF.